These T cell receptor beta chains were read from a single sample in a study of CD8 T cells in Susac syndrome. Via MiXCR, TCRdb re-called the immunoSEQ multiplex PCR reads, giving one row per CDR3 protein. The sample contains 400,000 or so distinct CDR3 sequences, 85% of which appear only once. Sequenced sample: CD8+ T cells from PBMCs. The receptors derive from a human donor with multiple sclerosis. CDR3s include the opening cysteine and the closing phenylalanine or tryptophan. D genes are given only for firm matches. Only some rows state a clone size, as once, few, many or a class for expanded clones.

D gene: TRBD1
CDR3 length: 18
J gene: TRBJ1-2
V gene: TRBV18
clone size: .
CDR3 DNA: TGTGCCAGCTCACCAGAATTTGGCGGACAGGGGATGGACTATGGCTACACCTTC
CDR3 protein: CASSPEFGGQGMDYGYTF

D gene: .
CDR3 length: 17
J gene: TRBJ2-1
V gene: TRBV6-1
clone size: .
CDR3 DNA: TGTGCCAGCAGTGGCCCGAGGGACCGAGGCTCCTACAATGAGCAGTTCTTC
CDR3 protein: CASSGPRDRGSYNEQFF

D gene: .
CDR3 length: 15
J gene: TRBJ2-1
V gene: TRBV20-1
clone size: .
CDR3 DNA: TGCAGTGCTAGAGGCTACAATATCCCCTACAATGAGCAGTTCTTC
CDR3 protein: CSARGYNIPYNEQFF

D gene: TRBD1
CDR3 length: 15
J gene: TRBJ1-3
V gene: TRBV4-1
clone size: .
CDR3 DNA: TGCGCCAGCAGCCAAGGACAGGGCACTGGAAACACCATATATTTT
CDR3 protein: CASSQGQGTGNTIYF

D gene: .
CDR3 length: 12
J gene: TRBJ2-7
V gene: TRBV18
clone size: .
CDR3 DNA: TGTGCCAGCACCGACCAGTCCTACGAGCAGTACTTC
CDR3 protein: CASTDQSYEQYF

D gene: .
CDR3 length: 13
J gene: TRBJ1-1
V gene: TRBV14
clone size: few
CDR3 DNA: TGTGCCAGCAGCCCGCTACCGAACACTGAAGCTTTCTTT
CDR3 protein: CASSPLPNTEAFF

D gene: .
CDR3 length: 14
J gene: TRBJ2-1
V gene: TRBV4-1
clone size: .
CDR3 DNA: TGCGCCAGCAGCCAAGCTCAGTATCCCCCGGTGCAGTTCTTC
CDR3 protein: CASSQAQYPPVQFF

D gene: .
CDR3 length: 11
J gene: TRBJ1-1
V gene: TRBV29-1
clone size: few
CDR3 DNA: TGCAGCGTTGAGAAGAACACTGAAGCTTTCTTT
CDR3 protein: CSVEKNTEAFF

D gene: .
CDR3 length: 14
J gene: TRBJ1-1
V gene: TRBV27
clone size: .
CDR3 DNA: TGTGCCAGCAGTTCCAATTCCGCACGCACTGAAGCTTTCTTT
CDR3 protein: CASSSNSARTEAFF

D gene: .
CDR3 length: 15
J gene: TRBJ1-2
V gene: TRBV27
clone size: .
CDR3 DNA: TGTGCCAGCAGTTTTAGCGAAGGGGGGATCTATGGCTACACCTTC
CDR3 protein: CASSFSEGGIYGYTF

D gene: TRBD1
CDR3 length: 16
J gene: TRBJ1-3
V gene: TRBV24-1
clone size: .
CDR3 DNA: TGTGCCACCACCTTGGACAGGTGCGTCTCTGGAAACACCATATATTTT
CDR3 protein: CATTLDRCVSGNTIYF

D gene: .
CDR3 length: 14
J gene: TRBJ1-1
V gene: TRBV11-2
clone size: .
CDR3 DNA: TGTGCCAGCAGTTCACCCGGGCAAGGGACTGAAGCTTTCTTT
CDR3 protein: CASSSPGQGTEAFF

D gene: .
CDR3 length: 12
J gene: TRBJ2-7
V gene: TRBV6-6
clone size: few
CDR3 DNA: TGTGCCAGCAGTAGGGAAGGTAGCGAGCAGTACTTC
CDR3 protein: CASSREGSEQYF

D gene: TRBD2
CDR3 length: 15
J gene: TRBJ2-2
V gene: TRBV20-1
clone size: .
CDR3 DNA: TGCAGTGCTAGAGATCACCGGGGGGACACCGGGGAGCTGTTTTTT
CDR3 protein: CSARDHRGDTGELFF

D gene: TRBD2
CDR3 length: 17
J gene: TRBJ2-7
V gene: TRBV6-5
clone size: few
CDR3 DNA: TGTGCCAGCAGTTACGGGACTAGCGGGCTTCCCCCCTACGAGCAGTACTTC
CDR3 protein: CASSYGTSGLPPYEQYF

D gene: TRBD2
CDR3 length: 16
J gene: TRBJ2-4
V gene: TRBV4-2
clone size: .
CDR3 DNA: TGTGCCAGCAGCCAAGAGGGAGCGGGGCCAAGAAACATTCAGTACTTC
CDR3 protein: CASSQEGAGPRNIQYF

D gene: TRBD2
CDR3 length: 15
J gene: TRBJ2-2
V gene: TRBV19
clone size: .
CDR3 DNA: TGTGCCAGTAGTATGACTAGCGGGATGACCGGGGAGCTGTTTTTT
CDR3 protein: CASSMTSGMTGELFF

D gene: TRBD1
CDR3 length: 15
J gene: TRBJ1-2
V gene: TRBV5-6
clone size: .
CDR3 DNA: TGTGCCAGCAGCTTGGTGGCAGGGGGCCTCTATGGCTACACCTTC
CDR3 protein: CASSLVAGGLYGYTF

D gene: TRBD2
CDR3 length: 11
J gene: TRBJ2-2
V gene: TRBV27
clone size: .
CDR3 DNA: TGTGCCAGTAGCGGGGCCGGGGAGCTGTTTTTT
CDR3 protein: CASSGAGELFF

D gene: .
CDR3 length: 14
J gene: TRBJ1-1
V gene: TRBV12-5
clone size: .
CDR3 DNA: TGTGCTAGTCGCCCTCAGGTGGGGAACACTGAAGCTTTCTTT
CDR3 protein: CASRPQVGNTEAFF

D gene: .
CDR3 length: 15
J gene: TRBJ2-1
V gene: TRBV6-1
clone size: .
CDR3 DNA: TGTGCCAGCATTCAAGGTGGTAGCTCCTACAATGAGCAGTTCTTC
CDR3 protein: CASIQGGSSYNEQFF

D gene: TRBD2
CDR3 length: 15
J gene: TRBJ2-1
V gene: TRBV19
clone size: once
CDR3 DNA: TGTGCCAGTAGTATAGCCCCGACTAGCCACAATGAGCAGTTCTTC
CDR3 protein: CASSIAPTSHNEQFF

D gene: .
CDR3 length: 15
J gene: TRBJ2-3
V gene: TRBV11-2
clone size: .
CDR3 DNA: TGTGCCAGCAGCTTAGAGGGTAGGAGCACAGATACGCAGTATTTT
CDR3 protein: CASSLEGRSTDTQYF

D gene: .
CDR3 length: 15
J gene: TRBJ2-3
V gene: TRBV7-9
clone size: .
CDR3 DNA: TGTGCCAGCAGCTCCCCCGGGGCTCACACAGATACGCAGTATTTT
CDR3 protein: CASSSPGAHTDTQYF

D gene: TRBD2
CDR3 length: 15
J gene: TRBJ2-3
V gene: TRBV9
clone size: .
CDR3 DNA: TGTGCCAGCAGCGACGGGACTAGCGGAACAGATACGCAGTATTTT
CDR3 protein: CASSDGTSGTDTQYF

D gene: TRBD1
CDR3 length: 15
J gene: TRBJ1-5
V gene: TRBV30
clone size: .
CDR3 DNA: TGTGCCTGGAGTGGGGGACAGGGAAGGAATCAGCCCCAGCATTTT
CDR3 protein: CAWSGGQGRNQPQHF

D gene: .
CDR3 length: 16
J gene: TRBJ2-5
V gene: TRBV27
clone size: .
CDR3 DNA: TGTGCCAGCAGCCCCCCTTGGGCGGGGAGTAAAAAGACCCAGTACTTC
CDR3 protein: CASSPPWAGSKKTQYF

D gene: .
CDR3 length: 16
J gene: TRBJ1-6
V gene: TRBV3-1
clone size: once
CDR3 DNA: TGTGCCAGCAGCCAATATGCATGGACTTACAATTCACCCCTCCACTTT
CDR3 protein: CASSQYAWTYNSPLHF

D gene: .
CDR3 length: 11
J gene: TRBJ1-1
V gene: TRBV6-2/TRBV6-3
clone size: .
CDR3 DNA: TGTGCCAGCAGTTACGCAGGAGAAGCTTTCTTT
CDR3 protein: CASSYAGEAFF

D gene: TRBD1
CDR3 length: 14
J gene: TRBJ2-2
V gene: TRBV6-5
clone size: few
CDR3 DNA: TGTGCCAGCTCCTGGACAGGGGACACCGGGGAGCTGTTTTTT
CDR3 protein: CASSWTGDTGELFF

D gene: TRBD1
CDR3 length: 14
J gene: TRBJ2-7
V gene: TRBV27
clone size: .
CDR3 DNA: TGTGCCAGCAGTTTAGGGACAGCGCCCTACGAGCAGTACTTC
CDR3 protein: CASSLGTAPYEQYF

D gene: .
CDR3 length: 16
J gene: TRBJ2-2
V gene: TRBV5-4
clone size: .
CDR3 DNA: TGTGCCAGCAGCGCCGGGCGCGGGAATTACACCGGGGAGCTGTTTTTT
CDR3 protein: CASSAGRGNYTGELFF

D gene: TRBD2
CDR3 length: 16
J gene: TRBJ2-1
V gene: TRBV6-1
clone size: few
CDR3 DNA: TGTGCCAGCAGTCCCTTTGAGCGGGAGGTCTACAATGAGCAGTTCTTC
CDR3 protein: CASSPFEREVYNEQFF

D gene: TRBD2
CDR3 length: 14
J gene: TRBJ2-1
V gene: TRBV27
clone size: .
CDR3 DNA: TGTGCCAGCAGTTCTAGCGGGACTTACAATGAGCAGTTCTTC
CDR3 protein: CASSSSGTYNEQFF

D gene: .
CDR3 length: 16
J gene: TRBJ2-3
V gene: TRBV2
clone size: .
CDR3 DNA: TGTGCCAGCAGTTTATTATTCAGGGCTCGCGAAGATACGCAGTATTTT
CDR3 protein: CASSLLFRAREDTQYF

D gene: TRBD1
CDR3 length: 15
J gene: TRBJ2-1
V gene: TRBV10-3
clone size: once
CDR3 DNA: TGTGCCATCAGTGAGTTGGACAGGGGCCACAATGAGCAGTTCTTC
CDR3 protein: CAISELDRGHNEQFF

D gene: .
CDR3 length: 15
J gene: TRBJ1-5
V gene: TRBV12-3/TRBV12-4
clone size: .
CDR3 DNA: TGTGCCAGCAGTCAGTATACAGGGTTCAATCAGCCCCAGCATTTT
CDR3 protein: CASSQYTGFNQPQHF

D gene: TRBD2
CDR3 length: 17
J gene: TRBJ2-7
V gene: TRBV27
clone size: .
CDR3 DNA: TGTGCCAGCAGTTTATCGGTCTCGGGGAGGGCCCTCTCCGAGCAGTACTTC
CDR3 protein: CASSLSVSGRALSEQYF

D gene: .
CDR3 length: 12
J gene: TRBJ1-2
V gene: TRBV29-1
clone size: .
CDR3 DNA: TGCAGCGTTGTCACAGGCGAATATGGCTACACCTTC
CDR3 protein: CSVVTGEYGYTF

D gene: .
CDR3 length: 16
J gene: TRBJ2-1
V gene: TRBV6-4
clone size: .
CDR3 DNA: TGTGCCAGCAGTCCAATAGCGGCAAGCTCCTACAATGAGCAGTTCTTC
CDR3 protein: CASSPIAASSYNEQFF

D gene: .
CDR3 length: 13
J gene: TRBJ1-1
V gene: TRBV30
clone size: .
CDR3 DNA: TGTGCCTGGGGGGACGGGGCTGGGGCTGAAGCTTTCTTT
CDR3 protein: CAWGDGAGAEAFF

D gene: .
CDR3 length: 14
J gene: TRBJ2-7
V gene: TRBV5-5
clone size: .
CDR3 DNA: TGTGCCAGCAGCTTGGAATCCACATCCTACGAGCAGTACTTC
CDR3 protein: CASSLESTSYEQYF

D gene: .
CDR3 length: 14
J gene: TRBJ2-5
V gene: TRBV3-1
clone size: .
CDR3 DNA: TGTGCCAGCAGCCAAGAAACGGCGTCGGAGACCCAGTACTTC
CDR3 protein: CASSQETASETQYF

D gene: TRBD2
CDR3 length: 16
J gene: TRBJ2-3
V gene: TRBV20-1
clone size: .
CDR3 DNA: TGCAGTGCTAGAGATGTAGCGGGGGCTGATTCAGATACGCAGTATTTT
CDR3 protein: CSARDVAGADSDTQYF

D gene: .
CDR3 length: 13
J gene: TRBJ2-7
V gene: TRBV10-2
clone size: .
CDR3 DNA: TGCGCCAGATCCCGGGGCTACTCCTACGAGCAGTACTTC
CDR3 protein: CARSRGYSYEQYF

D gene: TRBD2
CDR3 length: 15
J gene: TRBJ2-2
V gene: TRBV24-1
clone size: .
CDR3 DNA: TGTGCCACCAGTGACATAGCGGGGGGGCCCGGGGAGCTGTTTTTT
CDR3 protein: CATSDIAGGPGELFF

D gene: .
CDR3 length: 15
J gene: TRBJ2-1
V gene: TRBV30
clone size: once
CDR3 DNA: TGTGCCTGGAGTGTACCCACTCACTCGCTTAATGAGCAGTTCTTC
CDR3 protein: CAWSVPTHSLNEQFF

D gene: .
CDR3 length: 16
J gene: TRBJ2-1
V gene: TRBV3-1
clone size: .
CDR3 DNA: TGTGCCAGCAGCCAAGTCCAAGAAGATTCCTACAATGAGCAGTTCTTC
CDR3 protein: CASSQVQEDSYNEQFF

D gene: .
CDR3 length: 13
J gene: TRBJ2-7
V gene: TRBV27
clone size: .
CDR3 DNA: TGTGCCAGCAGAATGTCTGCCCCCTACGAGCAGTACTTC
CDR3 protein: CASRMSAPYEQYF

D gene: .
CDR3 length: 15
J gene: TRBJ2-7
V gene: TRBV27
clone size: .
CDR3 DNA: TGTGCCAGCAGTTCGCAGCCGGCCGCGGTCAACGAGCAGTACTTC
CDR3 protein: CASSSQPAAVNEQYF

D gene: .
CDR3 length: 17
J gene: TRBJ2-7
V gene: TRBV28
clone size: .
CDR3 DNA: TGTGCCAGCACCTCACCCCAGGGGGCGGGAGGTTCCTACGAGCAGTACTTC
CDR3 protein: CASTSPQGAGGSYEQYF

D gene: .
CDR3 length: 15
J gene: TRBJ2-3
V gene: TRBV6-5
clone size: .
CDR3 DNA: TGTGCCAGCAGCCGCTCGGGAGAGTTCGCAGATACGCAGTATTTT
CDR3 protein: CASSRSGEFADTQYF